The 19 T cell receptor beta chains in this list originate from one sample, sequenced in a study of OX40 agonist ivuxolimab in advanced cancers. Produced via immunoSEQ multiplex PCR; TCRdb's table is partial and in-frame only. The table lists roughly 16,000 clones, 81% of them singletons. This specimen was CD4+ or CD8+ T cells sorted from blood, taken in a trial of the OX40 agonist ivuxolimab. These TCRs come from an adult with an advanced solid tumor such as melanoma, head and neck, liver or kidney cancer.

This chain links TRBV2 with TRBJ1-1; D is possibly TRBD1 (6 bases). CDR3 length equals 15 residues. V was cut by 6 bases and J by 6 bases, with 20 bases left in between. The germline CDR1 and CDR2 sequences are SNHLY and FYNNEI. The CDR3 coding sequence is TGTGCCAGCAGCGCCCAACAGGGATTGAGCGCTGAAGCTTTCTTT. It specifies CASSAQQGLSAEAFF.

This chain joins TRBV9 and TRBJ2-7; 7 positions agree with TRBD1. The CDR3 spans 17 residues. Germline CDR1 reads SGDLS; CDR2 reads YYNGEE. V lost 5 bases, J lost 3 bases, and 17 bases stayed unmatched. CDR3 in DNA: TGTGCCAGCAGTGCAAACATCCAGGGGGAATCAAGCTACGAGCAGTACTTC. Translated, it gives CASSANIQGESSYEQYF.

The CDR3 protein is CASSWTGQATEAFF. The DNA for the CDR3 is TGTGCCAGCAGCTGGACGGGACAGGCCACTGAAGCTTTCTTT. V is TRBV7-9 and J is TRBJ1-1; TRBD1 aligns across 8 bases. CDR3 length equals 14 residues. The germline V gene has CDR1 SEHNR and CDR2 FQNEAQ (reference sequence). The J segment lost 4 bases and the V segment lost 4 bases, leaving 5 bases of the junction unmatched.

The CDR3 coding sequence is TGCGCCAGCAGCCCCACCGGGGCAGGGGAGACCCAGTACTTC. Its protein product is CASSPTGAGETQYF. The chain employs TRBV4-1 and TRBJ2-5; D tentatively fits TRBD1 or TRBD2 (5 bases each). V lost 4 bases, J lost 5 bases, and 14 bases lay in between. Germline assignment: CDR1 MGHRA and CDR2 YSYEKL. This CDR3 spans 14 amino acids.

This chain uses TRBV20-1 with TRBJ2-7; D not resolved. V was pared by 6 bases and J by 3 bases, with 9 bases between. The CDR3 is 11 residues long. Per germline, CDR1 DFQATT and CDR2 SNEGSKA (reference sequence). The CDR3 sequence is CSAQRGYEQYF. The CDR3 DNA reads as TGCAGTGCCCAACGAGGCTACGAGCAGTACTTC.

This chain uses TRBV10-1 with TRBJ2-1; D not certain. The CDR3 consists of 15 residues. Germline V gene lookup returns CDR1 WNHNN and CDR2 SYGVQD (reference sequence). Between the trimmed V and J ends, which lost 1 base and 0 bases, there was a span of 7 bases. As DNA, the CDR3 is TGCGCCAGCAGTGAGTATGGCGGCTCCTACAATGAGCAGTTCTTC. Residues: CASSEYGGSYNEQFF.

The rearrangement uses TRBV25-1 and TRBJ2-7; 11 nucleotides agree with TRBD1. V shed 6 bases and J 7 bases; nucleotides not matched to a gene: 5. This CDR3 has 13 residues. Germline CDR1 and CDR2: MGHDK and SYGVNS. CDR3 loop: CASSRDRGGEQYF. Here the CDR3 DNA reads TGTGCCAGCAGCCGGGACAGGGGGGGAGAGCAGTACTTC.

This chain uses TRBV27 with TRBJ2-5; weak D call: TRBD2 (5 bases). Germline-derived CDR1 and CDR2 are MNHEY and SMNVEV (reference sequence). The CDR3 is 13 amino acids. V lost 7 bases and J 5 bases, leaving 14 bases between the germline ends. The CDR3 DNA is TGTGCCAGCAATATAGCGACGGCGGAGACCCAGTACTTC. Translated, it gives CASNIATAETQYF.

In this sample, this clone turned up once. This sequence joins TRBV5-1 and TRBJ2-3; D is undetermined. The CDR3 sequence is 14 residues long. From germline, CDR1 is SGHRS and CDR2 YFSETQ. Trimming shortened V by 0 bases and J by 0 bases, and 5 bases separated the two germline ends. CDR3 DNA sequence: TGCGCCAGCAGCTTGGAGAGAAGCACAGATACGCAGTATTTT. Its translation: CASSLERSTDTQYF.

This rearrangement joins TRBV6-1 to TRBJ1-1; D unresolved. The ends were cut back, 7 bases at V and 0 bases at J, with 15 bases in the middle. The germline CDR1 and CDR2 sequences are MNHNS and SASEGT. This CDR3 has 15 residues. The CDR3, as DNA: TGTGCCAGCACAGATCTTTTGAGAATGAACACTGAAGCTTTCTTT. Protein product: CASTDLLRMNTEAFF.

V gene TRBV6-5 combines with J gene TRBJ2-3; 7 positions match TRBD2. V gave up 1 base and J gave up 1 base; unmatched junction bases: 2. Germline V gene data show CDR1 as MNHEY and CDR2 as SVGAGI. The length of the CDR3 is 15 residues. The CDR3 DNA follows: TGTGCCAGCAGTTACTGGGGGGGAGGCACAGATACGCAGTATTTT. Amino acid sequence: CASSYWGGGTDTQYF.

The gene calls are TRBV4-2 and TRBJ1-5; 7 bases fit TRBD1. This CDR3 comprises 15 residues. The germline gives CDR1 LGHNA, CDR2 YNFKEQ. Trimming at V came to 4 bases and at J to 1 base, leaving 4 bases not matched to a gene. The CDR3 bases are TGTGCCAGCAGCCCCAGACAGGGAAGCAATCAGCCCCAGCATTTT. Amino acids: CASSPRQGSNQPQHF.

The chain recombines TRBV11-2 with TRBJ2-3, with D perhaps matching TRBD1 (6 bases). Trimming cost V 5 bases and J 3 bases, with 15 bases left between them. Germline V gene lookup returns CDR1 SGHAT and CDR2 FQNNGV. The CDR3 is 15 amino acids. The CDR3 coding sequence is TGTGCCAGCAGCCAGGTGGGGGCGCGGACAGATACGCAGTATTTT. Encoded protein: CASSQVGARTDTQYF. The full variable domain, rest sourced from reference TRBV11-2 and TRBJ2-3, is EAGVAQSPRYKIIEKRQSVAFWCNPISGHATLYWYQQILGQGPKLLIQFQNNGVVDDSQLPKDRFSAERLKGVDSTLKIQPAKLEDSAVYLCASSQVGARTDTQYFGPGTRLTVL.

The chain links TRBV2 to TRBJ1-5; D is unresolved. The V gene's germline CDR1 is SNHLY and CDR2 FYNNEI. This CDR3 is built from 13 residues. Trimming shortened V by 7 bases and J by 5 bases, and 12 bases separated the two germline ends. CDR3: CASTPTTYQPQHF. In DNA form, the CDR3 reads TGTGCCAGCACCCCCACCACGTATCAGCCCCAGCATTTT.

The chain employs TRBV6-4 and TRBJ2-1; 8 bases fit TRBD2. Germline CDR1 and CDR2: MRHNA and SNTAGT. CDR3 length equals 16 residues. The V gene end was trimmed by 0 bases and the J gene end by 5 bases; junction bases not matched to a gene: 6. The CDR3 loop reads CASSDSMRGDHNEQFF. In DNA, the CDR3 is TGTGCCAGCAGTGACTCGATGCGGGGGGACCACAATGAGCAGTTCTTC.

The chain is built from TRBV7-8 and TRBJ2-1, with D tentatively TRBD1 or TRBD2 (5 bases each). The CDR3 runs to 15 residues. Germline CDR1 is SGHVS and CDR2 is FQNEAQ. V was shortened by 5 bases and J by 0 bases, with 11 bases between the two germline ends. Here the CDR3 reads CASSTGPSSYNEQFF. The CDR3 nucleotides read TGTGCCAGCAGCACGGGACCGAGCTCCTACAATGAGCAGTTCTTC.

The V and J genes are TRBV4-3 and TRBJ1-1, with TRBD1 identical over 7 bases. Trimming cost V 4 bases and J 0 bases; bases outside gene matches: 8. Germline V gene lookup returns CDR1 LGHNA and CDR2 YSLEER. This CDR3 has 16 amino acids. The CDR3 DNA reads as TGCGCCAGCAGCCGAGGGACAGCGTCAATGAACACTGAAGCTTTCTTT. Translated, it gives CASSRGTASMNTEAFF.

The rearrangement uses TRBV19 and TRBJ2-1; TRBD2 matches at 7 bases. The V gene end was trimmed by 4 bases and the J gene end by 4 bases; junction bases not matched to a gene: 4. Germline V gene lookup returns CDR1 LNHDA and CDR2 SQIVND (reference sequence). The CDR3 has 14 residues. The CDR3 bases are TGTGCCAGTAGTAGTGGCGGGAGTTACAATGAGCAGTTCTTC. It translates to CASSSGGSYNEQFF.

This clone was observed once. This sequence joins TRBV4-3 and TRBJ1-5; D not resolved. Looked up from germline, CDR1 is LGHNA and CDR2 is YSLEER. CDR3 size: 13 residues. Trimming stripped 0 bases from V and 7 bases from J, with 7 bases between. The CDR3 protein is CASSQDLTQPQHF. The CDR3 region has the DNA TGCGCCAGCAGCCAAGATCTGACCCAGCCCCAGCATTTT.